Listed below are T cell receptor beta chains from one sample, sequenced in a study of blood T cell repertoires in COVID-19. Sequencing used immunoSEQ multiplex PCR; TCRdb keeps in-frame clones, though not all of them. Among about 180,000 clones listed, about 81% were seen once. Sequencing was carried out using peripheral blood. These receptors were taken from a woman over 75 with COVID-19, enrolled during active disease. The CDR3 runs from the conserved cysteine through the conserved F or W. D genes are given only for firm matches. The size field is filled for only some rows; it gives once, few, many or a size class.

v_gene: TRBV5-8
abundance: NA
len: 16
j_gene: TRBJ2-3
d_gene: TRBD2
CDR3nt: TGTGCCAGCAGCTGGGGACTAGCGGGGGCCCTGGATACGCAGTATTTT
CDR3aa: CASSWGLAGALDTQYF

v_gene: TRBV28
abundance: NA
len: 14
j_gene: TRBJ1-2
d_gene: NA
CDR3nt: TGTGCCAGCACCCCATGGGGGGGCGGCTATGGCTACACCTTC
CDR3aa: CASTPWGGGYGYTF

v_gene: TRBV5-1
abundance: NA
len: 16
j_gene: TRBJ2-3
d_gene: TRBD2
CDR3nt: TGCGCCAGCAGCTTCGGACTAGCGGGGGGCACAGATACGCAGTATTTT
CDR3aa: CASSFGLAGGTDTQYF

v_gene: TRBV18
abundance: NA
len: 18
j_gene: TRBJ2-6
d_gene: TRBD1
CDR3nt: TGTGCCAGCTCACCCGGGACAGGGAGTCTAAAAGGGGCCAACGTCCTGACTTTC
CDR3aa: CASSPGTGSLKGANVLTF

v_gene: TRBV28
abundance: few
len: 13
j_gene: TRBJ1-1
d_gene: NA
CDR3nt: TGTGCCAGCAGGGGGGGAGCGAACACTGAAGCTTTCTTT
CDR3aa: CASRGGANTEAFF

v_gene: TRBV4-3
abundance: NA
len: 14
j_gene: TRBJ1-1
d_gene: TRBD1
CDR3nt: TGCGCCAGCAGCCAGGCCACAGGGGACACTGAAGCTTTCTTT
CDR3aa: CASSQATGDTEAFF

v_gene: TRBV2
abundance: NA
len: 18
j_gene: TRBJ1-4
d_gene: NA
CDR3nt: TGTGCCAGCAGTGAAGCGCCCCCCCACTCACCCGGGGGTGAAAAACTGTTTTTT
CDR3aa: CASSEAPPHSPGGEKLFF

v_gene: TRBV19
abundance: NA
len: 14
j_gene: TRBJ1-2
d_gene: NA
CDR3nt: TGTGCCACCTCACAGGAACCATCGAACTATGGCTACACCTTC
CDR3aa: CATSQEPSNYGYTF

v_gene: TRBV11-2
abundance: NA
len: 16
j_gene: TRBJ2-3
d_gene: NA
CDR3nt: TGTGCCAGCAGCCCGCAGGCGGGGCTGCGAGGCAATACGCAGTATTTT
CDR3aa: CASSPQAGLRGNTQYF

v_gene: TRBV27
abundance: NA
len: 13
j_gene: TRBJ2-7
d_gene: NA
CDR3nt: TGTGCCAGCAGGTCCCCCCTCTCCTACGAGCAGTACTTC
CDR3aa: CASRSPLSYEQYF

v_gene: TRBV10-3
abundance: once
len: 17
j_gene: TRBJ2-7
d_gene: TRBD1
CDR3nt: TGTGCCATCAGAGCCGGTCGACAGGGGTTGGTGTCCTACGAGCAGTACTTC
CDR3aa: CAIRAGRQGLVSYEQYF

v_gene: TRBV27
abundance: NA
len: 15
j_gene: TRBJ1-2
d_gene: NA
CDR3nt: TGTGCCAGCAGGGGGGTTAACAGGGAAGGCTATGGCTACACCTTC
CDR3aa: CASRGVNREGYGYTF

v_gene: TRBV5-1
abundance: NA
len: 15
j_gene: TRBJ2-7
d_gene: TRBD2
CDR3nt: TGCGCCAGCAGCTTCGAGACTAGCGCATCCTACGAGCAGTACTTC
CDR3aa: CASSFETSASYEQYF

v_gene: TRBV28
abundance: NA
len: 14
j_gene: TRBJ1-6
d_gene: NA
CDR3nt: TGTGCCAGCAGGAAGACAGTCTATAATTCACCCCTCCACTTT
CDR3aa: CASRKTVYNSPLHF

v_gene: TRBV11-2
abundance: NA
len: 13
j_gene: TRBJ1-2
d_gene: TRBD1
CDR3nt: TGTGCCAGCAGCTTTGGACAGGGGTTAGGCTACACCTTC
CDR3aa: CASSFGQGLGYTF

v_gene: TRBV10-3
abundance: NA
len: 13
j_gene: TRBJ1-2
d_gene: TRBD1
CDR3nt: TGTGCCATCAGGGACAGGGGAGTCGACGGCTACACCTTC
CDR3aa: CAIRDRGVDGYTF

v_gene: TRBV13
abundance: NA
len: 12
j_gene: TRBJ1-1
d_gene: NA
CDR3nt: TGTGCCAGCAGCTGGGAGGTCTCAGGAGCTTTCTTT
CDR3aa: CASSWEVSGAFF

v_gene: TRBV6-2/TRBV6-3
abundance: once
len: 13
j_gene: TRBJ1-2
d_gene: NA
CDR3nt: TGTGCCAGCAGTAACCCGGGACACCGAGGCTACACCTTC
CDR3aa: CASSNPGHRGYTF

v_gene: TRBV29-1
abundance: NA
len: 13
j_gene: TRBJ2-7
d_gene: NA
CDR3nt: TGCAGTGTTACAAGGACAGGAGGGTACGAGCAGTACTTC
CDR3aa: CSVTRTGGYEQYF

v_gene: TRBV29-1
abundance: NA
len: 17
j_gene: TRBJ2-7
d_gene: TRBD1
CDR3nt: TGCAGCGTTGAGGCAAACAGGGGGCCAAACGCTCTACGAGGGCAGTACTTC
CDR3aa: CSVEANRGPNALRGQYF

v_gene: TRBV29-1
abundance: NA
len: 11
j_gene: TRBJ2-2
d_gene: NA
CDR3nt: TGCAGCGTTGTTAGATCCGGGGAGCTGTTTTTT
CDR3aa: CSVVRSGELFF

v_gene: TRBV2
abundance: NA
len: 15
j_gene: TRBJ2-5
d_gene: NA
CDR3nt: TGTGCCAGCAGTGTGGCAGGAGGAGAGTGGGAGACCCAGTACTTC
CDR3aa: CASSVAGGEWETQYF

v_gene: TRBV7-8
abundance: many
len: 13
j_gene: TRBJ2-7
d_gene: NA
CDR3nt: TGTGCCAGCAGCTTAGTCCAGTCCTACGAGCAGTACTTC
CDR3aa: CASSLVQSYEQYF

v_gene: TRBV15
abundance: once
len: 14
j_gene: TRBJ2-3
d_gene: NA
CDR3nt: TGTGCCACCAGCAGAGATGGCCAAAGAGATACGCAGTATTTT
CDR3aa: CATSRDGQRDTQYF